This T cell receptor (beta chain) was identified during a study of neurological immune-mediated disorders. General study points: Private repertoires in all groups were suggested by the finding that expanded clones across subjects shared no CDR3 amino acid sequences. The level of TCR clonal expansion was highest in patients with HTLV-1-associated myelopathy and lowest in multiple sclerosis, where it fell below the level seen in healthy controls.

There are 20 residues in the CDR3. CDR1 and CDR2 (germline): SGDLS, YYNGEE. The V end was cut by 3 bases, the J end by 3 bases, with 25 bases between. This clonotype was counted ten times or more. Its antigen is still unknown. Time point specified: longitudinal time-point 3. Synthesis of cDNA was carried out by template-switch 5'RACE. The reaction used 10-nucleotide random UMIs. TCRdb fed the 5' RACE reads into MiXCR, producing one record per CDR3 protein. The sample includes about 53,000 distinct CDR3 sequences, roughly 8% seen only once; the top ten take 1.9%. The rearrangement uses TRBV9 and TRBJ2-6; a possible D gene is TRBD2 (6 bases). The receptor comes from a woman in her thirties or forties in good health. Sequencing was performed on PBMCs. The CDR3 nucleotides are TGTGCCAGCAGCGCGGGACGGAGGGCGGTCGAATGGGTTGGGGCCAACGTCCTGACTTTC. Protein sequence: CASSAGRRAVEWVGANVLTF. The variable domain in full, with the rest retrieved from reference TRBV9 and TRBJ2-6, is DSGVTQTPKHLITATGQRVTLRCSPRSGDLSVYWYQQSLDQGLQFLIQYYNGEERAKGNILERFSAQQFPDLHSELNLSSLELGDSALYFCASSAGRRAVEWVGANVLTFGAGSRLTVL.